The 3 T cell receptor beta chains reported below all come from one sample, sequenced in a study of blood T cells in healthy people across ages. Next came a second PCR, run for roughly 7 to 12 cycles, which used a sample-barcoded 5' primer along with a J-beta primer mix. In TCRdb, the 5' RACE reads were re-called with MiXCR into one record per CDR3 protein. The sample lists some 1 million distinct CDR3 sequences, less than 50% occurring once. The material sequenced was blood. The receptors were gathered from a woman aged 55 to 70 in good health.

J is TRBJ2-1 and V is TRBV5-5, with 8 bases that match TRBD1. Looked up from germline, CDR1 is SGHKS and CDR2 is YYEKEE (reference sequence). The junction had 13 bases not matched to a gene; V was cut back by 5 bases and J by 3 bases. The CDR3 is 17 residues long. CDR3 bases: TGTGCCAGCAGTACGGAACCTCCGGGACAGGACTACAATGAGCAGTTCTTC. Translating gives CASSTEPPGQDYNEQFF.

This rearrangement joins TRBV29-1 to TRBJ2-7, with 8 bases that match TRBD2. Germline V CDR1 and CDR2: SQVTM, ANQGSEA. J was trimmed by 2 bases and V by 5 bases; bases with no gene match: 5. The CDR3 consists of 13 residues. The CDR3 region is CSVSGSSTYEQYF. CDR3 DNA: TGCAGCGTTAGCGGGAGTAGTACCTACGAGCAGTACTTC.

This clonotype has only a few counts. This chain uses TRBV12-3 or TRBV12-4 with TRBJ2-1; 9 bases match TRBD2. The CDR3 length is 17 residues. Germline trimming cut 4 bases from V and 4 bases from J; bases unmatched to any gene: 11. The CDR3 reads CASSSYAPGLAYNEQFF. The CDR3 nucleotides are TGTGCCAGCAGTTCATACGCCCCGGGACTAGCATACAATGAGCAGTTCTTC.